Below, 14 T cell receptor beta chains from the same sample are listed, as sequenced in a study of blood T cells in healthy people across ages. Then a second PCR, running about 6 to 12 cycles, was carried out with a sample-barcoded 5' primer and a J-beta primer mix. A single record per CDR3 protein comes from TCRdb applying MiXCR to the 5' RACE reads. The sample shows approximately 900,000 distinct CDR3 sequences, 25% to 30% of them seen only once. The sample was also reused in another study, on T cells of mothers and their children.

The sequencing input was blood. These receptors were taken from a woman in her forties in good health.

Notes on this clonotype: Being one base from a much bigger clone, this may be a read error. The chain joins TRBV12-3 or TRBV12-4 to TRBJ2-4, with D possibly matching TRBD2 (5 bases). The end of the DNA fits TRBJ2-7 better, so the J call may be wrong. CDR3 length: 15 residues. This chain's CDR3 is CASSLATRNSYEQYF. The DNA of the CDR3 is TGTGCCAGCAGTTTAGCTACTAGGAACTCCTACGAGCAGTACTTC.

This clonotype was picked up a small number of times. The V gene is TRBV20-1, the J gene TRBJ1-1, with no clear D. This CDR3 has 15 residues. V dropped 0 bases and J dropped 0 bases, with 11 bases sitting between them. Germline-derived CDR1 and CDR2 are DFQATT and SNEGSKA (reference sequence). The CDR3 nucleotides read TGCAGTGCTAGAGATTCAAGGACGGTGAACACTGAAGCTTTCTTT. Its translation is CSARDSRTVNTEAFF.

The chain is built from TRBV5-1 and TRBJ1-6, with 11 bases lining up with TRBD1. With 3 bases clipped from V and 9 bases from J, the junction kept 11 bases outside the gene matches. The CDR3 is made up of 17 amino acids. Germline CDR1 reads SGHRS; CDR2 reads YFSETQ. CDR3 in amino acids: CASSWKSSGTGGSPLHF. Written as DNA, the CDR3 is TGCGCCAGCAGCTGGAAAAGTTCCGGGACAGGGGGTTCACCCCTCCACTTT.

This clonotype was seen many times. The chain joins TRBV7-9 to TRBJ2-7; 9 nucleotides match TRBD2. V dropped 3 bases and J dropped 0; count of bases not matched to a gene: 3. Germline V CDR1 and CDR2: SEHNR, FQNEAQ (reference sequence). The CDR3 length is 15 residues. This chain's CDR3 is CASSLGLANSYEQYF. Here the CDR3 DNA reads TGTGCCAGCAGCTTGGGACTAGCTAACTCCTACGAGCAGTACTTC.

The V gene is TRBV5-5, the J gene TRBJ2-2, with D unresolved. The CDR3 is 16 amino acids. Trimming removed 0 bases at V and 0 bases at J, with 9 bases between. CDR1 and CDR2 from the germline V gene are SGHKS and YYEKEE (reference sequence). The CDR3 bases are TGTGCCAGCAGCTTGGGATTGAGGACGAACACCGGGGAGCTGTTTTTT. Protein: CASSLGLRTNTGELFF.

This clonotype occurred a few times. CDR3 residues: CASSFRRANEAFF. CDR3 nucleotides: TGTGCCAGCAGCTTCAGAAGGGCTAATGAAGCTTTCTTT. The chain has TRBV7-2 and TRBJ1-1; D remains unclear. The CDR3 runs 13 residues. The germline V gene has CDR1 SGHTA and CDR2 FQGNSA. V was pared by 3 bases and J by 7 bases, with 12 bases between.

J is TRBJ2-3 and V is TRBV19; 10 bases map to TRBD2. The germline gives CDR1 LNHDA, CDR2 SQIVND (reference sequence). V lost 6 bases and J lost 0; bases outside the gene matches: 6. The CDR3 consists of 16 residues. The CDR3 spells CASRAGLAASTDTQYF. The CDR3 bases are TGTGCCAGTAGGGCCGGACTAGCGGCTAGCACAGATACGCAGTATTTT.

This clonotype was observed a handful of times. The chain carries TRBV29-1 and TRBJ1-3; D is uncertain. V lost 4 bases to trimming and J lost 3 bases, with 4 bases between them. Germline values: CDR1 SQVTM, CDR2 ANQGSEA. The length of the CDR3 is 11 residues. DNA of the CDR3: TGCAGCGTTGCACGTGGAAACACCATATATTTT. It specifies CSVARGNTIYF.

This clonotype was observed a few times. V gene TRBV6-2 or TRBV6-3 combines with J gene TRBJ1-1, with D possibly matching TRBD1 (5 bases). Deletions cut 7 bases from V and 4 bases from J, with 16 bases between. Germline V CDR1 and CDR2: MNHEY, SVGEGT. This CDR3 spans 14 amino acids. CDR3: CASTNGGITTEAFF. The DNA for the CDR3 is TGTGCCAGCACGAATGGGGGGATTACCACTGAAGCTTTCTTT.

This clonotype was seen a handful of times. The chain links TRBV7-8 to TRBJ1-1; D is unresolved. V was shortened by 4 bases and J by 1 base, with 13 bases between the two germline ends. The germline CDR1 and CDR2 sequences are SGHVS and FQNEAQ. This CDR3 contains 15 residues. The CDR3 region is CASSYLRATNTEAFF. Here the CDR3 DNA reads TGTGCCAGCAGCTACCTTAGGGCGACGAACACTGAAGCTTTCTTT.

This clonotype came up a few times. The CDR3: CASSYSDRLNGNQPQHF. DNA for the CDR3: TGTGCCAGCAGTTACTCGGACAGATTAAATGGCAATCAGCCCCAGCATTTT. The chain employs TRBV6-2 or TRBV6-3 and TRBJ1-5, with a tentative D call TRBD1 (6 bases). The CDR3 extends over 17 amino acids. The V and J ends lost 0 bases and 2 bases respectively, with 14 bases between them. Germline CDR1 is MNHEY and CDR2 is SVGEGT.

The V call is TRBV5-1, the J call TRBJ1-1; maybe TRBD1 (6 bases). The V and J ends lost 4 bases and 3 bases respectively, with 19 bases between them. The CDR3 is 16 amino acids. CDR1 is SGHRS, CDR2 YFSETQ, per germline. Here the CDR3 DNA reads TGCGCCAGCAGCCCTAAATATTTGGACAGCCACACTGAAGCTTTCTTT. It translates to CASSPKYLDSHTEAFF. The full variable domain, completed using reference TRBV5-1 and TRBJ1-1, is KAGVTQTPRYLIKTRGQQVTLSCSPISGHRSVSWYQQTPGQGLQFLFEYFSETQRNKGNFPGRFSGRQFSNSRSEMNVSTLELGDSALYLCASSPKYLDSHTEAFFGQGTRLTVV.

This clonotype was detected ten times or more. This chain joins TRBV12-3 or TRBV12-4 and TRBJ2-1, with 7 bases aligning to TRBD2. The CDR3 totals 14 residues. The V gene end was trimmed by 6 bases and the J gene end by 4 bases; junction bases not matched to a gene: 6. CDR3 coding DNA: TGTGCCAGCAGCCCTGAGCGGGGTTACAATGAGCAGTTCTTC. It is translated as CASSPERGYNEQFF.

This chain joins TRBV27 and TRBJ2-1; 10 bases are shared with TRBD2. V dropped 2 bases and J dropped 3; count of bases not matched to a gene: 4. The CDR3 sequence is 16 residues long. CDR1 is MNHEY and CDR2 is SMNVEV in the germline V gene (reference sequence). CDR3 amino acids: CASSLPPSGGYNEQFF. The DNA of the CDR3 is TGTGCCAGCAGTTTACCCCCTAGCGGGGGCTACAATGAGCAGTTCTTC.